This passage covers 9 T cell receptor beta chains from one sample sequenced in a study of blood T cells in healthy people across ages. A second PCR of about 7 to 11 cycles used a sample-barcoded 5' primer and a J-beta primer mix. TCRdb independently ran MiXCR on the 5' RACE reads; one entry per CDR3 protein. The sample has approximately 800,000 distinct CDR3 sequences, around half seen once. The sequencing sample was made of blood. The source of these receptors is a man older than 75 in good health.

The chain employs TRBV15 and TRBJ2-1; 8 bases align to TRBD2. Germline lookup yields CDR1 LNHNV and CDR2 YYDKDF (reference sequence). The CDR3 is made up of 14 amino acids. With 8 bases clipped from V and 5 bases from J, the junction kept 8 bases outside the gene matches. DNA of the CDR3: TGTGCCACCGTAAGCGGACTAGCAAACAATGAGCAGTTCTTC. It encodes CATVSGLANNEQFF.

The chain has TRBV6-6 and TRBJ2-3; tentative D call: TRBD1 (6 bases). The CDR3 is 16 amino acids. CDR1 is MNHNY, CDR2 SVGAGI, per germline (reference sequence). Trimming stripped 2 bases from V and 3 bases from J, with 15 bases between. The chain's CDR3 is CASSYKGQGVTDTQYF. The CDR3 DNA reads as TGTGCCAGCAGTTACAAGGGACAAGGAGTAACAGATACGCAGTATTTT.

This clonotype was seen at least ten times. V and J are TRBV29-1 and TRBJ2-7; D is perhaps TRBD1 or TRBD2 (5 bases each). Trimming removed 0 bases from V and 6 bases from J, with 12 bases in between. The germline CDR1 and CDR2 sequences are SQVTM and ANQGSEA. The CDR3 loop spans 13 amino acids. The chain's CDR3 is CSVEDPEGSEQYF. Written as DNA, the CDR3 is TGCAGCGTTGAAGATCCAGAGGGGTCCGAGCAGTACTTC.

The chain joins TRBV3-1 to TRBJ2-4; D possibly corresponds to TRBD2 (6 bases). The J call could be wrong; TRBJ2-7 is a better fit for the DNA end. Germline lookup yields CDR1 LGHDT and CDR2 YNNKEL (reference sequence). The CDR3 is 13 residues long. This chain's CDR3 is CASSQDGGVEQYF. The CDR3 nucleotides are TGTGCCAGCAGCCAAGATGGCGGGGTCGAGCAGTACTTC.

There are a few counts of this clonotype. The J gene is TRBJ1-2, the V gene TRBV7-2; D perhaps matches TRBD1 (5 bases). Per germline, CDR1 SGHTA and CDR2 FQGNSA. This CDR3 has 17 amino acids. The V gene lost 0 bases and the J gene lost 0 bases, with 14 bases spanning the gap. CDR3 sequence (DNA): TGTGCCAGCAGCTTAGCGCAGACAGTGCTAGCTAACTATGGCTACACCTTC. It translates to CASSLAQTVLANYGYTF.

The chain employs TRBV20-1 and TRBJ2-1, with TRBD1 matching over 9 bases. With V trimmed by 5 bases and J by 3 bases, 8 bases remained unmatched. The CDR3 length is 15 residues. CDR1 is DFQATT, CDR2 SNEGSKA, per germline (reference sequence). CDR3 DNA: TGCAGTGCTGGAACCGGGACAGGGAACTACAATGAGCAGTTCTTC. Its translation is CSAGTGTGNYNEQFF.

This clonotype was detected a few times. The chain couples TRBV5-1 to TRBJ2-5, with 7 bases identical to TRBD2. Germline CDR1 and CDR2: SGHRS and YFSETQ. J lost 1 base, V lost 3 bases, and 12 bases had no gene match. The CDR3 loop spans 17 amino acids. The CDR3 reads CASSWGMVAGSQETQYF. Written as DNA, the CDR3 is TGCGCCAGCAGCTGGGGGATGGTAGCGGGCTCCCAAGAGACCCAGTACTTC.

The chain is built from TRBV6-2 or TRBV6-3 and TRBJ2-7, with D unresolved. The V gene's germline CDR1 is MNHEY and CDR2 SVGEGT. V lost 2 bases, J lost 5 bases, and 10 bases lay in between. This CDR3 has 13 residues. As DNA, the CDR3 is TGTGCCAGCAGTTACATGTCGGTTAACGAGCAGTACTTC. It yields the protein CASSYMSVNEQYF.

The V gene is TRBV5-1, the J gene TRBJ2-1; D gene unclear. The CDR3 consists of 13 residues. V shed 0 bases and J shed 9 bases, with 10 bases lying between them. Germline V gives CDR1 SGHRS, CDR2 YFSETQ. CDR3 in amino acids: CASSLGYKREQFF. CDR3 nucleotides: TGCGCCAGCAGCTTGGGGTACAAGCGTGAGCAGTTCTTC.